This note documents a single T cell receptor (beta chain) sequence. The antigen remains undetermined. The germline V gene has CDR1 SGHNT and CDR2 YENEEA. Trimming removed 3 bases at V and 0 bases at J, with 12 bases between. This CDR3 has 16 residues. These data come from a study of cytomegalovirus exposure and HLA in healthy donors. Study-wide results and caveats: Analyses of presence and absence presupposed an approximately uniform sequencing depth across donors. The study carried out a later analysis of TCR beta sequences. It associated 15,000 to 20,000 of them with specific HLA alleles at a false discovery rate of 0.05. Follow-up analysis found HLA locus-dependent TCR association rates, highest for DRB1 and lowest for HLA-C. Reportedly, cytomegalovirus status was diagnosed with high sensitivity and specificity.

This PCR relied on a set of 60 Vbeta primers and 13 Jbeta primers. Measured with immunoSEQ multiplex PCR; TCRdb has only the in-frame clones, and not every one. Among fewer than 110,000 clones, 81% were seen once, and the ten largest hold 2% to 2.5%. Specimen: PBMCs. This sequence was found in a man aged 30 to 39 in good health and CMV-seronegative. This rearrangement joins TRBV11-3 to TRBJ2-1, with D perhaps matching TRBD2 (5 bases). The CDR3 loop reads CASSFEGLSSYNEQFF. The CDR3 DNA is TGTGCCAGCAGCTTTGAGGGCCTGAGCTCCTACAATGAGCAGTTCTTC.